The clone carrying this TCR beta chain was detected many times. The antigen is undetermined. New diagnoses, under 2 months' duration, and ages 18 to 65 characterized the hyperthyroidism patients. Researchers turned away patients with other autoimmune diseases, uncontrolled infections, pregnancy or lactation. Researchers took RNA transcripts and amplified TCR beta CDR3 regions from them. Second-round multiplex PCR followed a first-round RT-PCR using HTBI primers. From the multiplex PCR reads, TCRdb called clonotypes with MiXCR, one entry per CDR3 protein. Among 900,000 to 1,200,000 distinct CDR3 sequences listed, about 40% were seen once. This entry is derived from a study of Graves' ophthalmopathy and Graves' hyperthyroidism. Study information: Ophthalmopathy absent within 18 months of follow-up marked hyperthyroidism as stable. Study observations and caveats: Blood also harbored most expanded thyroid clonotypes above 0.001 frequency.

V gave up 11 bases and J gave up 0 bases, with 11 bases separating them. Germline-derived CDR1 and CDR2 are MNHNS and SASEGT. This CDR3 contains 14 residues. The source material was peripheral blood or thyroid tissue (not recorded which). The sequence was collected from an adult man with Graves' hyperthyroidism. The rearrangement uses TRBV6-1 and TRBJ2-6; D not resolved. This chain's CDR3 is CASTRLSGANVLTF. CDR3 nucleotides: TGTGCCTCAACGCGTCTCTCTGGGGCCAACGTCCTGACTTTC.